This TCR beta chain derives from a study of cytomegalovirus exposure and HLA in healthy donors. The wider study: From HLA-typed donors, an early data release held around 80 million unique TCRs. In terms of ancestry, the Caucasian-associated cluster contained about four fifths of the roughly 400 genotyped donors.

The PCR made use of 60 Vbeta and 13 Jbeta primers. Method: immunoSEQ multiplex PCR; TCRdb's copy keeps in-frame clones and lacks some. The table lists 150,000 or so clones, around 81% of them singletons. Study-wide findings and caveats: Follow-up analysis later connected one missense variant in DCLRE1C with trimming of TCR beta V- and J-genes. HLA-A and HLA-B allele assignments for most subjects were reportedly predicted accurately using TCR beta sequences.

With regard to this clone: Its antigen remains unidentified.

Sequenced: PBMCs. This TCR derives from a woman between 40 and 55 years old in good health and CMV-seropositive.

Written as DNA, the CDR3 is TGTGCCAGCAGCCAAGGGTCCGGGAGCATCTACAATGAGCAGTTCTTC. Translation: CASSQGSGSIYNEQFF. V is TRBV16 and J is TRBJ2-1; tentatively, D is TRBD2 (6 bases). From germline, CDR1 is KGHSY and CDR2 FQNENV. The CDR3 sequence is 16 residues long. The V and J ends lost 2 bases and 3 bases respectively, with 14 bases between them.